This T cell receptor beta chain stems from a study of T cell repertoires in cytomegalovirus infection. TCRdb reprocessed the reads with MiXCR, giving one entry per CDR3 protein. The data show around 300,000 distinct CDR3 sequences, approximately 25% seen once. This clonotype was seen more than once but under ten times. Its target is not known. V lost 0 bases to trimming and J lost 6 bases, with 8 bases between them. CDR3 length equals 13 residues. Germline CDR1 is LGHNA and CDR2 is YSLEER. The clonotype comes from a human donor in good health (CMV status not recorded). Some clones in this sample may be carry-over from other donors' samples. The chain uses TRBV4-3 and TRBJ1-2; D gene ambiguous. Sequences were derived from cultured PBMCs, sampled from culture after CMV antigen stimulation. As DNA, the CDR3 is TGCGCCAGCAGCCAAGATACGGGGAATGGCTACACCTTC. Protein: CASSQDTGNGYTF.